This T cell receptor (beta chain) came from a study of CD8 T cells in Susac syndrome. CDR1 is SGHRS and CDR2 is YFSETQ in the germline V gene. Trimming took 7 bases from V and 6 from J, leaving 14 bases between them. CDR3 size: 12 residues. The RNA input was about 0.45 to 1 ug, and it was reverse transcribed with random hexamers. The TCR beta CDR3 was amplified by immunoSEQ multiplex PCR across 54 Vbeta, 13 Jbeta. TCRdb redid the calling of the immunoSEQ multiplex PCR reads with MiXCR, one entry per CDR3 protein. Here the sample spans 150,000 to 200,000 distinct CDR3 sequences, 93% being singletons. Sequencing of TCR beta was carried out in blood CD8+ and CD4+ T cells. TEMRA cells were FACS-enriched, unlike CD8+ and CD4+ T cells, which were negatively isolated.

This TCR was recovered from a human donor in good health. The V gene is TRBV5-1, the J gene TRBJ2-7; D gene uncertain. Input material: CD4+ T cells from PBMCs. CDR3 in DNA: TGCGCCAGCGGCCCCGAAGGTCCCGAGCAGTACTTC. Protein sequence: CASGPEGPEQYF.